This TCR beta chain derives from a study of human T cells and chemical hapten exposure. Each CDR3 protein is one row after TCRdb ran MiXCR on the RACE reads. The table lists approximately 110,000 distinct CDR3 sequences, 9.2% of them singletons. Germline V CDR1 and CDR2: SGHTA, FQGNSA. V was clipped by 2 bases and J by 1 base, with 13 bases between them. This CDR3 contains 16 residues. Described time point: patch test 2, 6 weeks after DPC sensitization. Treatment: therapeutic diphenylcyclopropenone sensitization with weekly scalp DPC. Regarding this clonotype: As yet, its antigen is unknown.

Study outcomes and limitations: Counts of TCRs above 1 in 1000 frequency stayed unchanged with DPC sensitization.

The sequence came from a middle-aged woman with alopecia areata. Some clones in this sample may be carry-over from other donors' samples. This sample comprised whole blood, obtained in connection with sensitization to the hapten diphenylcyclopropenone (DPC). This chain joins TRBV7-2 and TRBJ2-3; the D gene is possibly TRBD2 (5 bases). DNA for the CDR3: TGTGCCAGCAGCTTAACGGGGAGCTTTGGCACAGATACGCAGTATTTT. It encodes CASSLTGSFGTDTQYF.